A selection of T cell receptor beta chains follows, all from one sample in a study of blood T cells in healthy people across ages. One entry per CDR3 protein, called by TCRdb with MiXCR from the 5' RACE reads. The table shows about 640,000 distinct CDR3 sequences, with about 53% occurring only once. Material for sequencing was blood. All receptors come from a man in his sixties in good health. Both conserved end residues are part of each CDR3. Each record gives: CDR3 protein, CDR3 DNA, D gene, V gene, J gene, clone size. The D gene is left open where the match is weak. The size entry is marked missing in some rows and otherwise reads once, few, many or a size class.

CDR3 protein: CASSLVQGGHQPQHF
CDR3 DNA: TGTGCCAGCAGCTTAGTACAGGGGGGCCATCAGCCCCAGCATTTT
D gene: TRBD1
V gene: TRBV7-2
J gene: TRBJ1-5
clone size: NA

CDR3 protein: CASSLSITATTYNEQFF
CDR3 DNA: TGTGCCAGCAGTTTGTCTATTACGGCTACGACCTACAATGAGCAGTTCTTC
D gene: NA
V gene: TRBV27
J gene: TRBJ2-1
clone size: once

CDR3 protein: CASSRGTNSPLHF
CDR3 DNA: TGTGCCAGCAGTCGGGGCACCAATTCACCCCTCCACTTT
D gene: NA
V gene: TRBV6-6
J gene: TRBJ1-6
clone size: NA

CDR3 protein: CASSFASSVADTQYF
CDR3 DNA: TGTGCCAGCAGTTTTGCGTCTAGCGTAGCAGATACGCAGTATTTT
D gene: NA
V gene: TRBV12-3/TRBV12-4
J gene: TRBJ2-3
clone size: NA

CDR3 protein: CASNLGQSEQETQYF
CDR3 DNA: TGTGCCAGCAACCTGGGACAGTCCGAGCAAGAGACCCAGTACTTC
D gene: TRBD1
V gene: TRBV28
J gene: TRBJ2-5
clone size: NA

CDR3 protein: CASSPARNGGAADTQYF
CDR3 DNA: TGTGCCAGCTCACCAGCCAGAAACGGGGGGGCTGCAGATACGCAGTATTTT
D gene: TRBD2
V gene: TRBV18
J gene: TRBJ2-3
clone size: NA

CDR3 protein: CASSLLAEQETQYF
CDR3 DNA: TGTGCCAGCAGCCTACTAGCGGAACAAGAGACCCAGTACTTC
D gene: TRBD2
V gene: TRBV3-1
J gene: TRBJ2-5
clone size: NA

CDR3 protein: CASSLLVDNEQFF
CDR3 DNA: TGTGCCAGCAGCTTATTGGTTGACAATGAGCAGTTCTTC
D gene: NA
V gene: TRBV11-2
J gene: TRBJ2-1
clone size: few

CDR3 protein: CASSSSAGFYGYTF
CDR3 DNA: TGTGCCAGCAGTTCCTCGGCAGGGTTCTATGGCTACACCTTC
D gene: NA
V gene: TRBV27
J gene: TRBJ1-2
clone size: NA

CDR3 protein: CASSSRDYQNIQYF
CDR3 DNA: TGTGCCAGCAGTTCCCGGGACTACCAAAACATTCAGTACTTC
D gene: TRBD2
V gene: TRBV12-3/TRBV12-4
J gene: TRBJ2-4
clone size: NA

CDR3 protein: CSAKWGSGGPKETQYF
CDR3 DNA: TGCAGTGCTAAATGGGGTAGCGGGGGACCGAAAGAGACCCAGTACTTC
D gene: TRBD2
V gene: TRBV20-1
J gene: TRBJ2-5
clone size: NA

CDR3 protein: CASSLGAVPYEQYF
CDR3 DNA: TGCGCCAGCAGCTTGGGGGCAGTACCCTACGAGCAGTACTTC
D gene: NA
V gene: TRBV5-1
J gene: TRBJ2-7
clone size: NA

CDR3 protein: CASSLGARGADTQYF
CDR3 DNA: TGCGCCAGCAGCTTGGGGGCGCGGGGGGCAGATACGCAGTATTTT
D gene: TRBD2
V gene: TRBV5-1
J gene: TRBJ2-3
clone size: NA

CDR3 protein: CSAIKGADEQYF
CDR3 DNA: TGCAGTGCTATCAAGGGGGCCGACGAGCAGTACTTC
D gene: TRBD1
V gene: TRBV20-1
J gene: TRBJ2-7
clone size: few

CDR3 protein: CASSLIIGSRPYNEQFF
CDR3 DNA: TGTGCCAGCAGTTTAATTATAGGAAGTCGACCCTACAATGAGCAGTTCTTC
D gene: NA
V gene: TRBV12-3/TRBV12-4
J gene: TRBJ2-1
clone size: NA

CDR3 protein: CASRDDADTYYGYTF
CDR3 DNA: TGTGCCAGCAGGGACGACGCGGACACCTACTATGGCTACACCTTC
D gene: NA
V gene: TRBV6-5
J gene: TRBJ1-2
clone size: NA

CDR3 protein: CASRPGQGHQPQHF
CDR3 DNA: TGTGCCAGCAGACCGGGACAGGGGCACCAGCCCCAGCATTTT
D gene: TRBD1
V gene: TRBV6-6
J gene: TRBJ1-5
clone size: NA

CDR3 protein: CASSGGNMGETQYF
CDR3 DNA: TGCGCCAGCAGCGGGGGAAACATGGGAGAGACCCAGTACTTC
D gene: NA
V gene: TRBV5-1
J gene: TRBJ2-5
clone size: NA

CDR3 protein: CASSTRTSGGLYTGELFF
CDR3 DNA: TGTGCCAGCAGCACCCGGACTAGCGGGGGACTATACACCGGGGAGCTGTTTTTT
D gene: NA
V gene: TRBV21-1
J gene: TRBJ2-2
clone size: NA

CDR3 protein: CSANVGGGSSYEQYF
CDR3 DNA: TGCAGTGCTAATGTCGGCGGGGGGAGCTCCTACGAGCAGTACTTC
D gene: TRBD2
V gene: TRBV20-1
J gene: TRBJ2-7
clone size: NA

CDR3 protein: CASSPGQGHQKETQYF
CDR3 DNA: TGTGCCAGCAGTCCCGGACAGGGCCACCAAAAAGAGACCCAGTACTTC
D gene: TRBD1
V gene: TRBV28
J gene: TRBJ2-5
clone size: NA

CDR3 protein: CASSPGLARDTQYF
CDR3 DNA: TGTGCCAGCAGCCCCGGGCTAGCGAGGGATACGCAGTATTTT
D gene: NA
V gene: TRBV12-3/TRBV12-4
J gene: TRBJ2-3
clone size: NA

CDR3 protein: CSARWQDGTEAFF
CDR3 DNA: TGCAGTGCTAGATGGCAGGACGGCACTGAGGCTTTCTTT
D gene: NA
V gene: TRBV20-1
J gene: TRBJ1-1
clone size: NA

CDR3 protein: CASSPDQPQHF
CDR3 DNA: TGTGCCAGCAGCCCAGATCAGCCCCAGCATTTT
D gene: NA
V gene: TRBV27
J gene: TRBJ1-5
clone size: NA

CDR3 protein: CASSLGEGGYNEQFF
CDR3 DNA: TGTGCCAGCAGCTTAGGGGAGGGGGGTTACAATGAGCAGTTCTTC
D gene: NA
V gene: TRBV7-9
J gene: TRBJ2-1
clone size: many

CDR3 protein: CAASDRGTDTQYF
CDR3 DNA: TGTGCCGCCTCAGACAGGGGCACAGATACGCAGTATTTT
D gene: TRBD1
V gene: TRBV24-1
J gene: TRBJ2-3
clone size: few

CDR3 protein: CASSSYPSGGTYNEQFF
CDR3 DNA: TGTGCCAGCAGCTCATACCCTAGTGGGGGGACCTACAATGAGCAGTTCTTC
D gene: NA
V gene: TRBV7-9
J gene: TRBJ2-1
clone size: NA

CDR3 protein: CSGGQGAGDTQYF
CDR3 DNA: TGCAGCGGTGGACAGGGGGCGGGGGATACGCAGTATTTT
D gene: TRBD1
V gene: TRBV29-1
J gene: TRBJ2-3
clone size: NA

CDR3 protein: CSARRGGTGEKLFF
CDR3 DNA: TGCAGTGCTAGAAGAGGGGGAACCGGGGAAAAACTGTTTTTT
D gene: NA
V gene: TRBV20-1
J gene: TRBJ1-4
clone size: once

CDR3 protein: CAISESTGGGPRNEQFF
CDR3 DNA: TGTGCCATCAGTGAGTCGACGGGCGGGGGCCCCCGCAATGAGCAGTTCTTC
D gene: NA
V gene: TRBV10-3
J gene: TRBJ2-1
clone size: NA

CDR3 protein: CASSWRQGANNSPLHF
CDR3 DNA: TGTGCCAGCAGTTGGAGACAGGGGGCGAATAATTCACCCCTCCACTTT
D gene: TRBD1
V gene: TRBV27
J gene: TRBJ1-6
clone size: NA

CDR3 protein: CASSPGTSANSYNEQFF
CDR3 DNA: TGTGCCAGCAGCCCCGGGACTAGCGCCAACTCCTACAATGAGCAGTTCTTC
D gene: TRBD2
V gene: TRBV3-1
J gene: TRBJ2-1
clone size: NA

CDR3 protein: CSARGGLGGETQYF
CDR3 DNA: TGCAGTGCTAGAGGGGGCCTTGGGGGAGAGACCCAGTACTTC
D gene: NA
V gene: TRBV20-1
J gene: TRBJ2-5
clone size: NA

CDR3 protein: CASSQEWGSSYNEQFF
CDR3 DNA: TGTGCCAGCAGCCAAGAGTGGGGTTCCTCCTACAATGAGCAGTTCTTC
D gene: NA
V gene: TRBV4-2
J gene: TRBJ2-1
clone size: NA

CDR3 protein: CAISELGETQYF
CDR3 DNA: TGTGCCATCAGTGAGTTGGGCGAGACCCAGTACTTC
D gene: NA
V gene: TRBV10-3
J gene: TRBJ2-5
clone size: NA